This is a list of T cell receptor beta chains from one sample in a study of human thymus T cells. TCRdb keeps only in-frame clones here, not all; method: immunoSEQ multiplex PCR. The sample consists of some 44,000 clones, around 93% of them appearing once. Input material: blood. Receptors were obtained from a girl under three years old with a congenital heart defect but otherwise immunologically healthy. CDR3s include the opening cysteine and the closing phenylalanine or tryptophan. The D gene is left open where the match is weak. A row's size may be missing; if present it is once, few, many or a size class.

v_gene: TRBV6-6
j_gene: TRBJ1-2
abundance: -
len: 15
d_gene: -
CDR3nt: TGTGCCAGCGTACGGCGCGGTCCAGGTGGAGGTGGCTACACCTTC
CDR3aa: CASVRRGPGGGGYTF

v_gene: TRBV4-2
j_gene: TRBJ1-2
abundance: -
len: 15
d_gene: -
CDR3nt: TGTGCCAGCAGCCAACGGGTCAGGAGTTTCGATGGCTACACCTTC
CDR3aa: CASSQRVRSFDGYTF

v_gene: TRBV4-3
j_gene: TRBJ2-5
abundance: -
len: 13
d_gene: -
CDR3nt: TGCGCCAGCAGCCAAGAGACGGGGGAGACCCAGTACTTC
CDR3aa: CASSQETGETQYF

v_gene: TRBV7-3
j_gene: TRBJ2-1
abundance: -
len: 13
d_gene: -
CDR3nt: TGTGCCAGCAGCCCGGTACCTTACAATGAGCAGTTCTTC
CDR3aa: CASSPVPYNEQFF

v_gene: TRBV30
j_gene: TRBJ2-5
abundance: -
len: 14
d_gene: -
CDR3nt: TGTGCCTGGAGTATGTCGGGCAGGGGTAAGACCCAGTACTTC
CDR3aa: CAWSMSGRGKTQYF

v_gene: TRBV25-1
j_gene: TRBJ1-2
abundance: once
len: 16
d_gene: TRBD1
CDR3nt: TGTGCCAGCAGTGAAATACAGGGGAAGGGTAACTATGGCTACACCTTC
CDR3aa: CASSEIQGKGNYGYTF

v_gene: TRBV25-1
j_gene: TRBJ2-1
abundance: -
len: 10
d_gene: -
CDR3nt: TGTGCCAGCACGCTCCATGAGCAGTTCTTC
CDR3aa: CASTLHEQFF

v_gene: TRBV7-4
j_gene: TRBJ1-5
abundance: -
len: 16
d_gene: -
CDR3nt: TGTGCCAGCAGCCCGCACAGGGTGAGGTGCAATCAGCCCCAGCATTTT
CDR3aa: CASSPHRVRCNQPQHF

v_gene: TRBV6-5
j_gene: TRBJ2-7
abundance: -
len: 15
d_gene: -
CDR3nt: TGTGCCAGCAAGAAGGGGGGAGGGAAGCCCTACGAGCAGTACTTC
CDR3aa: CASKKGGGKPYEQYF

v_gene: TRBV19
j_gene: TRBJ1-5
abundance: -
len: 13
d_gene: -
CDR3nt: TGTGCCAGCAGCCCGAATAGCAATCAGCCCCAGCATTTT
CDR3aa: CASSPNSNQPQHF

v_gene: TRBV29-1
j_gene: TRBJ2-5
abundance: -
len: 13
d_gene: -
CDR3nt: TGCAGCGTTGGCAGGACGGGCCAAGAGACCCAGTACTTC
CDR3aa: CSVGRTGQETQYF

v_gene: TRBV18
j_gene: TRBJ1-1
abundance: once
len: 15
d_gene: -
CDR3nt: TGTGCCAGCTCACCAGGGTCGGACGGGCACACTGAAGCTTTCTTT
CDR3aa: CASSPGSDGHTEAFF

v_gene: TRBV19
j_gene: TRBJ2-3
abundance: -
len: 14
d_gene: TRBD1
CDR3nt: TGTGCCAGCCGGGACAGGGGAGGCACAGATACGCAGTATTTT
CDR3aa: CASRDRGGTDTQYF

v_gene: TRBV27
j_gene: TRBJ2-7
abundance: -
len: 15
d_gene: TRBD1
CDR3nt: TGTGCCAGCAGTGGACATCCCGGGACAGTGCTAGCGCAGTACTTC
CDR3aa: CASSGHPGTVLAQYF

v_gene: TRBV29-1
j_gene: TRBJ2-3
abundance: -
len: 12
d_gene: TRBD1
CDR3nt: TGCAGCGTTGGCACAGGGGCAGATACGCAGTATTTT
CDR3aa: CSVGTGADTQYF

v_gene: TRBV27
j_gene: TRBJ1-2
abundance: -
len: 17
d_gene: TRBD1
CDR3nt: TGTGCCAGCAGTTCAGGGACAGGGGTTCTTTACTACTATGGCTACACCTTC
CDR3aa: CASSSGTGVLYYYGYTF

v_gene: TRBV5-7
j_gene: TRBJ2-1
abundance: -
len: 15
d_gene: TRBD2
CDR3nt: TGTGCCAGCAGCTTGACTAGCGGGAGGTGTAATGAGCAGTTCTTC
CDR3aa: CASSLTSGRCNEQFF

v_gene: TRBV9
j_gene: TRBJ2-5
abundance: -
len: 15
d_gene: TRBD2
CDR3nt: TGTGCCAGCAGCCGTAGCGGGTTACTCCAAGAGACCCAGTACTTC
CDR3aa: CASSRSGLLQETQYF

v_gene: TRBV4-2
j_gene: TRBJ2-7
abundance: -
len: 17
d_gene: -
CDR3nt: TGTGCCAGCAGCCAAGGGATAACGGGTCCAACGAAGTACGAGCAGTACTTC
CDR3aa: CASSQGITGPTKYEQYF

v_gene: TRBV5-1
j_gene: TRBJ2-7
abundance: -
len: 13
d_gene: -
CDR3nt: TGCGCCAGCAGCGGCAGGGATTCCTACGAGCAGTACTTC
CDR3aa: CASSGRDSYEQYF

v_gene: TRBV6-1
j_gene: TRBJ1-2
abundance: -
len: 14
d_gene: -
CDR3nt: TGTGCCAGCAGTGAAGTTAGGACAGCTTATGGCTACACCTTC
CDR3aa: CASSEVRTAYGYTF

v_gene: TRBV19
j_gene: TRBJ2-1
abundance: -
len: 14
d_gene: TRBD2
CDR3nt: TGTGCCAGTAGTATAGGTAGCGGGGGCGCTAGCAAGTTCTTC
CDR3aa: CASSIGSGGASKFF

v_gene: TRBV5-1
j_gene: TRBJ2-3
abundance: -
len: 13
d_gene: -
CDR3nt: TGCGCCAGCAGCTATCCCCGGGGAGATACGCAGTATTTT
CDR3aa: CASSYPRGDTQYF